A single sample is the source of the 24 T cell receptor beta chains below, sequenced in a study of T cell repertoires in cytomegalovirus infection. TCRdb re-called the reads through MiXCR, storing one row per CDR3 protein. The repertoire holds 290,000 or so distinct CDR3 sequences, around 9.1% seen once, with around 2.5% in the top ten. Sequencing was carried out using PBMCs. The source is a human donor in good health (CMV status not recorded). Some clones in this sample may be carry-over from other donors' samples.

There are a few counts of this clonotype. The rearrangement links TRBV29-1 to TRBJ2-3; 7 nucleotides line up with TRBD1. The CDR3 sequence is 18 residues long. The germline V gene has CDR1 SQVTM and CDR2 ANQGSEA. V lost 0 bases, J lost 8 bases, and 20 bases stayed unmatched. CDR3 bases: TGCAGCGTTGAAGAAGGGGCCGACAGGGCCCTCAATCGTGGTACGCAGTATTTT. Its protein product is CSVEEGADRALNRGTQYF.

In its sample, this clonotype was seen many times. This chain uses TRBV7-2 with TRBJ1-5; D unresolved. Per germline, CDR1 SGHTA and CDR2 FQGNSA. The length of the CDR3 is 15 residues. Trimming cost V 3 bases and J 1 base, with 10 bases left between them. Written as DNA, the CDR3 is TGTGCCAGCAGCTTCTACTCTGGGAGCAATCAGCCCCAGCATTTT. As protein: CASSFYSGSNQPQHF.

This clonotype was observed many times. This chain uses TRBV4-2 with TRBJ1-4; D remains unclear. Trimming pared 0 bases from V and 8 bases from J, leaving 16 bases between. CDR1 is LGHNA and CDR2 is YNFKEQ in the germline V gene. This CDR3 comprises 16 residues. CDR3 sequence: CASSQEGALSGEKLFF. CDR3 in DNA: TGTGCCAGCAGCCAAGAAGGTGCGCTTTCGGGGGAAAAACTGTTTTTT.

This clonotype has more than one count but fewer than ten. V is TRBV12-3 or TRBV12-4 and J is TRBJ1-5; D may be TRBD1 (5 bases). This CDR3 is built from 17 residues. The ends were cut back, 5 bases at V and 0 bases at J, with 17 bases in the middle. CDR3 in amino acids: CASSISTEQYSNQPQHF. The DNA for the CDR3 is TGTGCCAGCAGTATCTCGACAGAACAGTATAGCAATCAGCCCCAGCATTTT.

This clonotype was recorded at least ten times. This sequence joins TRBV5-1 and TRBJ2-3; 8 bases map to TRBD1. There are 16 residues in the CDR3. The germline gives CDR1 SGHRS, CDR2 YFSETQ. Trimming removed 4 bases from V and 4 bases from J; junction bases left unmatched: 11. The CDR3 region is CASSNGQGDRADTQYF. CDR3 in DNA: TGCGCCAGCAGCAATGGACAGGGCGATAGAGCAGATACGCAGTATTTT.

This clonotype was observed many times. CDR3 DNA sequence: TGCAGCGTTGCGGCTTCAACTGAAGCTTTCTTT. Its translation: CSVAASTEAFF. The rearrangement uses TRBV29-1 and TRBJ1-1; no firm D call. V gave up 4 bases and J gave up 5 bases, with 8 bases separating them. The V gene's germline CDR1 is SQVTM and CDR2 ANQGSEA. This CDR3 is built from 11 residues.

This clonotype was detected ten times or more. V and J are TRBV6-6 and TRBJ1-1; D remains ambiguous. The ends were cut back, 1 base at V and 0 bases at J, with 12 bases in the middle. The CDR3 consists of 16 residues. Per germline, CDR1 MNHNY and CDR2 SVGAGI (reference sequence). DNA of the CDR3: TGTGCCAGCAGTTACTTCATTGACAATTTGAACACTGAAGCTTTCTTT. Translating gives CASSYFIDNLNTEAFF.

In this sample, this clonotype turned up many times. The genes are TRBV25-1 and TRBJ1-2; D unresolved. V was trimmed by 1 base and J by 2 bases, leaving 8 bases between them. Germline assignment: CDR1 MGHDK and CDR2 SYGVNS. The CDR3 has 14 residues. In nucleotides, the CDR3 is TGTGCCAGCAGTGAATCAGTCAGCAACTATGGCTACACCTTC. Translated, it gives CASSESVSNYGYTF.

In this sample, this clonotype turned up a few times. For the CDR3, the DNA is TGTGCCAGCAGCCTACAGTTCCTGGCGAACACTGAAGCTTTCTTT. Translation gives CASSLQFLANTEAFF. The rearrangement links TRBV11-1 to TRBJ1-1; no firm D call. CDR1 SGHAT and CDR2 FQDESV come from the germline V gene (reference sequence). The CDR3 extends over 15 amino acids. Trimming cost V 5 bases and J 1 base, with 14 bases left between them.

This clonotype was observed many times. The CDR3 region is CASTSWLAGVSSYNEQFF. CDR3 bases: TGTGCCAGCACCTCCTGGCTAGCGGGGGTTAGCTCCTACAATGAGCAGTTCTTC. The chain has TRBV7-2 and TRBJ2-1; TRBD2 agrees at 10 bases. This CDR3 is 18 amino acids long. Per the germline V gene, CDR1 is SGHTA and CDR2 is FQGNSA. Trimming took 7 bases from V and 0 from J; bases not matched to a gene: 12.

This clonotype was picked up many times. The gene calls are TRBV28 and TRBJ2-7; D perhaps matches TRBD1 (5 bases). There are 15 residues in the CDR3. Trimming took off 2 bases at V and 2 bases at J, with 13 bases between the two ends. Germline V lookup: CDR1 MDHEN, CDR2 SYDVKM. The CDR3 sequence is CASSLSTGSPYEQYV. CDR3 sequence (DNA): TGTGCCAGCAGTTTAAGTACAGGTAGTCCCTACGAGCAGTACGTC.

Concerning this clonotype: It may be a read error: a sequence one base away is much more abundant. This chain joins TRBV7-9 and TRBJ1-2; 8 nucleotides match TRBD1. The CDR3 is made up of 16 amino acids. Trimming removed 5 bases from V and 4 bases from J; junction bases left unmatched: 12. In germline, CDR1 is SEHNR, CDR2 FQNEAQ (reference sequence). CDR3 sequence: CASSVEQGGIGYGYTF. The CDR3 DNA reads TGTGCCAGCAGCGTGGAACAGGGGGGCATCGGCTATGGCTACACCTTC.

This clonotype was observed at least ten times. CDR3 coding DNA: TGCAGTGCTCCTGGACAGTTCTCTGGGGCCAACGTCCTGACTTTC. The encoded protein is CSAPGQFSGANVLTF. The chain employs TRBV20-1 and TRBJ2-6; TRBD1 might be the D (6 bases). V lost 5 bases, J lost 0 bases, and 11 bases lay in between. The length of the CDR3 is 15 residues. Germline values: CDR1 DFQATT, CDR2 SNEGSKA (reference sequence).

The chain employs TRBV2 and TRBJ1-5; no clear D. The V and J ends lost 1 base and 7 bases respectively, with 14 bases between them. The CDR3 runs to 15 residues. CDR1 is SNHLY and CDR2 is FYNNEI in the germline V gene. The CDR3 nucleotides read TGTGCCAGCAGTGAAGAGAGTAGTGGGAGACAGCCCCAGCATTTT. Encoded protein: CASSEESSGRQPQHF. Complete variable domain (other parts from reference TRBV2 and TRBJ1-5): EPEVTQTPSHQVTQMGQEVILRCVPISNHLYFYWYRQILGQKVEFLVSFYNNEISEKSEIFDDQFSVERPDGSNFTLKIRSTKLEDSAMYFCASSEESSGRQPQHFGDGTRLSIL.

This clonotype was detected ten times or more. V and J are TRBV6-5 and TRBJ2-5; no reliable D call. The V gene lost 6 bases and the J gene lost 5 bases, with 22 bases spanning the gap. The CDR3 covers 16 residues. CDR1 and CDR2 from the germline V gene are MNHEY and SVGAGI. CDR3 region: CASSPNRPLRVETQYF. CDR3 coding DNA: TGTGCCAGCAGCCCCAACCGACCGTTGCGTGTGGAGACCCAGTACTTC.

This clonotype showed up many times. This chain links TRBV19 with TRBJ1-1, with D tentatively TRBD1 (5 bases). Trimming pared 7 bases from V and 5 bases from J, leaving 23 bases between. This CDR3 has 16 amino acids. Germline CDR1 LNHDA, CDR2 SQIVND (reference sequence). The CDR3 bases are TGTGCCAGTATCCACCGGGGCAGAAGGTGGGATACTGAAGCTTTCTTT. Translation: CASIHRGRRWDTEAFF. Based on the CDR3 plus reference TRBV19 and TRBJ1-1, the full variable domain is DGGITQSPKYLFRKEGQNVTLSCEQNLNHDAMYWYRQDPGQGLRLIYYSQIVNDFQKGDIAEGYSVSREKKESFPLTVTSAQKNPTAFYLCASIHRGRRWDTEAFFGQGTRLTVV.

This clonotype was counted only a few times. The chain couples TRBV2 to TRBJ1-2; 8 nucleotides agree with TRBD1. V trimming: 8 bases; J trimming: 7 bases; junction bases outside the gene matches: 3. Germline loops: CDR1 SNHLY, CDR2 FYNNEI. The CDR3 contains 11 residues. CDR3 region: CASVDRAGYTF. The CDR3 coding sequence is TGTGCCAGCGTGGACAGGGCTGGCTACACCTTC.

The table lists this clonotype with a few counts. The chain uses TRBV7-2 and TRBJ2-5; 9 nucleotides match TRBD2. Losses at the gene ends were 5 bases for V and 6 bases for J; bases not matched to a gene: 13. Looked up from germline, CDR1 is SGHTA and CDR2 is FQGNSA. This CDR3 has 16 amino acids. CDR3 sequence reads: CASSRLAGGLIQTQYF. CDR3 in DNA: TGTGCCAGCAGCCGACTTGCGGGGGGGCTTATCCAGACCCAGTACTTC.

This clonotype occurred many times. The chain recombines TRBV6-1 with TRBJ2-1; 7 bases line up with TRBD2. Trimming removed 7 bases from V and 6 bases from J; junction bases left unmatched: 12. The CDR3 is 15 amino acids. CDR1 and CDR2 (germline): MNHNS, SASEGT. CDR3 nucleotide sequence: TGTGCCAGCAAAGTGGGACTACAGCGTGGCAATGAGCAGTTCTTC. This gives the protein CASKVGLQRGNEQFF.

This clonotype was seen at least ten times. Written as DNA, the CDR3 is TGCAGCGGAGGGGCGAACACTGAAGCTTTCTTT. This translates into CSGGANTEAFF. V is TRBV29-1 and J is TRBJ1-1; TRBD1 is a possible D gene (5 bases). The CDR3 totals 11 residues. The germline V gene has CDR1 SQVTM and CDR2 ANQGSEA. Trimming stripped 7 bases from V and 1 base from J, with 7 bases between.

The chain carries TRBV4-1 and TRBJ2-4; D perhaps matches TRBD2 (5 bases). The CDR3 sequence is 14 residues long. Trimming removed 4 bases at V and 6 bases at J, with 13 bases between. Germline V CDR1 and CDR2: MGHRA, YSYEKL. DNA of the CDR3: TGCGCCAGCAGCCTCGGAGGATCCGGAAACATTCAGTACTTC. Its translation is CASSLGGSGNIQYF.

This clonotype was recorded many times. The chain is built from TRBV20-1 and TRBJ2-1, with TRBD2 as a possible D gene (7 bases). CDR3 length: 14 amino acids. The V end lost 5 bases, the J end lost 5 bases, and 16 bases lay between the germline ends. CDR1 and CDR2 from the germline V gene are DFQATT and SNEGSKA (reference sequence). CDR3 bases: TGCAGTGCTCCCCGGGGGGCAGGAAACAATGAGCAGTTCTTC. Translating it yields CSAPRGAGNNEQFF.

The chain joins TRBV19 to TRBJ2-1; no clear D. The CDR3 is 15 residues long. CDR1 is LNHDA, CDR2 SQIVND, per germline (reference sequence). Trimming cost V 3 bases and J 3 bases, with 12 bases left between them. The DNA of the CDR3 is TGTGCCAGTAGTATCTCCCGGGCGCTCTACAATGAGCAGTTCTTC. As protein: CASSISRALYNEQFF.

There are many counts of this clonotype. The chain recombines TRBV4-2 with TRBJ1-2; 7 nucleotides match TRBD1. Germline values: CDR1 LGHNA, CDR2 YNFKEQ. The CDR3 runs to 16 residues. Germline trimming cut 0 bases from V and 4 bases from J; bases unmatched to any gene: 8. The CDR3 sequence is CASSQDGGDSFYGYTF. CDR3 DNA: TGTGCCAGCAGCCAAGATGGGGGGGACAGTTTCTATGGCTACACCTTC.